This entry concerns a single T cell receptor (beta chain). These data come from a study of T cell responses to AZD1222 COVID-19 vaccine. Using immunoSEQ multiplex PCR, the repertoire was profiled, and TCRdb retains in-frame clones only, with some absent. This table has some 120,000 clones, approximately 86% appearing once. The germline V gene has CDR1 SGHAT and CDR2 FQDESV (reference sequence). The CDR3 is made up of 15 amino acids. Trimming removed 2 bases at V and 1 base at J, with 10 bases between. This clonotype originated in an adult in good health. The chain combines TRBV11-1 with TRBJ2-3; unclear D gene. The sequencing used peripheral blood, collected on day 0 of AZD1222 vaccination. The CDR3 DNA reads as TGTGCCAGCAGCTTACAAGGGCAAGGCACAGATACGCAGTATTTT. This codes for CASSLQGQGTDTQYF.